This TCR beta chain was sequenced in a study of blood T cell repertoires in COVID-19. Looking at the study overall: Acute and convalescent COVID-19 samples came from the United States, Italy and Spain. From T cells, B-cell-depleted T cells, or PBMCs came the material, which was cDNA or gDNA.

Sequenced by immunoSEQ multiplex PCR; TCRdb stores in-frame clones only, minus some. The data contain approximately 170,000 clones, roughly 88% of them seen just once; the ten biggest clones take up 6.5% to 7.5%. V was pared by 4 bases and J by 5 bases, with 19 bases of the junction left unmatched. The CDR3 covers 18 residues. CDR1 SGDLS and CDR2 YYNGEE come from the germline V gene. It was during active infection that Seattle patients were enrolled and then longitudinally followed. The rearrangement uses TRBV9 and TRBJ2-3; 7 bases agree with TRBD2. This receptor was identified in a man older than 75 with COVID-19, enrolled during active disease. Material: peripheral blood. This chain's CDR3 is CASSSSPFSGLGKDTQYF. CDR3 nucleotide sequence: TGTGCCAGCAGCTCGAGTCCCTTTAGCGGGCTTGGGAAAGATACGCAGTATTTT.